Listed here are 3 T cell receptor beta chains from one sample, sequenced in a study of blood T cell repertoires in COVID-19. Here immunoSEQ multiplex PCR was the method, and the copy in TCRdb shows in-frame clones only, minus some. The data contain approximately 280,000 clones, 90% of them seen just once; the ten biggest clones take up under 7%. The sequencing input was peripheral blood. These TCRs come from a woman aged 25 to 39 with COVID-19, enrolled during active disease.

This chain joins TRBV15 and TRBJ1-4; TRBD1 aligns across 8 bases. Germline V gene lookup returns CDR1 LNHNV and CDR2 YYDKDF (reference sequence). V gave up 3 bases and J gave up 7 bases; unmatched junction bases: 7. This CDR3 is 15 amino acids long. Here the CDR3 DNA reads TGTGCCACCAGCAGGCCGGACAGGGTTGGTGAAAAACTGTTTTTT. Amino acids: CATSRPDRVGEKLFF.

J is TRBJ2-7 and V is TRBV29-1; D possibly corresponds to TRBD2 (6 bases). CDR3 size: 13 residues. Germline CDR1 is SQVTM and CDR2 is ANQGSEA. V gave up 6 bases and J gave up 3 bases, with 15 bases separating them. The CDR3 sequence: CSVPGLGFYEQYF. The CDR3 DNA reads TGCAGCGTCCCGGGACTGGGATTCTACGAGCAGTACTTC.

This chain's CDR3 is CASHHGDRTYYGYTF. The CDR3 bases are TGTGCCAGCCACCACGGAGACAGAACCTACTATGGCTACACCTTC. This sequence joins TRBV10-3 and TRBJ1-2, with D possibly TRBD1 on 5 matching bases. V was cut by 10 bases and J by 3 bases, with 21 bases left in between. The germline V gene encodes CDR1 ENHRY and CDR2 SYGVKD. CDR3 length: 15 residues.